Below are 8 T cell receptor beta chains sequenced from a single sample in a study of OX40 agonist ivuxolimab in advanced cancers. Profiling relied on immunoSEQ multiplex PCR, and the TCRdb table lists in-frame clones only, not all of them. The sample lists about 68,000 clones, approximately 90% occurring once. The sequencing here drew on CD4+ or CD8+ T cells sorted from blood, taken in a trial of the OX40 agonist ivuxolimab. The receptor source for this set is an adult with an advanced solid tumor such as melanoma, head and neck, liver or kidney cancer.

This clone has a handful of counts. The CDR3 reads CASSRTRGELFF. The CDR3 DNA follows: TGTGCCAGCAGCCGGACACGTGGGGAGCTGTTTTTT. This chain joins TRBV5-8 and TRBJ2-2; maybe TRBD1 (5 bases). The CDR3 has 12 residues. V was trimmed by 4 bases and J by 8 bases, leaving 9 bases between them. Germline CDR1 and CDR2: SGHTS and YDEGEE.

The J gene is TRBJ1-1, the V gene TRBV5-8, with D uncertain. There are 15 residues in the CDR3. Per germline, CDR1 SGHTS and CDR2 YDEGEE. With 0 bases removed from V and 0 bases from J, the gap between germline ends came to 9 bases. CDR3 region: CASSLALGLNTEAFF. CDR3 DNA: TGTGCCAGCAGCTTGGCTCTGGGGTTGAACACTGAAGCTTTCTTT.

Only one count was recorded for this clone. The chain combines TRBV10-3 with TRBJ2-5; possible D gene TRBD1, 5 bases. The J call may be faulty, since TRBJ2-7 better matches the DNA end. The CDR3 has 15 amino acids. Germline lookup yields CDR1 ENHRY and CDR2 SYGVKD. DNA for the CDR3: TGTGCCATCAGTGAGTCCGGCGGCAGGGACTACGAGCAGTACTTC. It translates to CAISESGGRDYEQYF.

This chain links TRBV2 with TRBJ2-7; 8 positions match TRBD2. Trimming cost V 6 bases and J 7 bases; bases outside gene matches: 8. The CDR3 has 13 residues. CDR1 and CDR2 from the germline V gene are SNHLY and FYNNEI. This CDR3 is CASRRTTGGEQYF. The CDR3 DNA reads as TGTGCCAGCAGGCGGACTACGGGGGGGGAGCAGTACTTC.

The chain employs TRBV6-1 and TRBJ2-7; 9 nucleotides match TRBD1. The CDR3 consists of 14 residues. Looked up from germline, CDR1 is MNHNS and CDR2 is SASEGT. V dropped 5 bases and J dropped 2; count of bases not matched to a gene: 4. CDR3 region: CASSTDRGTYEQYF. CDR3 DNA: TGTGCCAGCAGTACCGACAGGGGGACCTACGAGCAGTACTTC.

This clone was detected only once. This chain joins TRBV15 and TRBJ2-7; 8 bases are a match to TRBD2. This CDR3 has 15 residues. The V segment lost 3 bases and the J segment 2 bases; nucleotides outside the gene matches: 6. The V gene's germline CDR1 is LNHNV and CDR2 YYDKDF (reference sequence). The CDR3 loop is CATSRAGTRTYEQYF. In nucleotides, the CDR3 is TGTGCCACCAGCAGGGCCGGGACTAGGACCTACGAGCAGTACTTC.

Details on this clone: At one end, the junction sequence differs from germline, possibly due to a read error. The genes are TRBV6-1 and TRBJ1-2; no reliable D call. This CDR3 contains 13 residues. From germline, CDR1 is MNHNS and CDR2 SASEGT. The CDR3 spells CASSGEVISGPLF. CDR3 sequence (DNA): TGTGCCAGCAGTGGCGAAGTAATTTCCGGGCCCCTTTTC.

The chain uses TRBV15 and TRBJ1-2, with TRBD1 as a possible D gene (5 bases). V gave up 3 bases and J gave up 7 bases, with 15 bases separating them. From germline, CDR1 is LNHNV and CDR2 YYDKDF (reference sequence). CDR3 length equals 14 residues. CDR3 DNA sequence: TGTGCCACCAGCAGGGACCCCCAGGGCCTTGGCTACACCTTC. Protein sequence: CATSRDPQGLGYTF.